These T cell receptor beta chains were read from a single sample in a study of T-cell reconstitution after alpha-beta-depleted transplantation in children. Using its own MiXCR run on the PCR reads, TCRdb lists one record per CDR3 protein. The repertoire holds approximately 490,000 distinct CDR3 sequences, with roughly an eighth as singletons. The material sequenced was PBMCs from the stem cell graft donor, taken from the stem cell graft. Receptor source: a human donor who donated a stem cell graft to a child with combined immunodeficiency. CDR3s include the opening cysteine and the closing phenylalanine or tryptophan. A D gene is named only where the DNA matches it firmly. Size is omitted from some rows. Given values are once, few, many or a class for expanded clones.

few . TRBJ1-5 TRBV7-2 TGTGCCAGCAGCTTAGATTGGGGGGTTGATGAACCCCAGCATTTT CASSLDWGVDEPQHF
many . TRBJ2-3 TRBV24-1 TGTGCCACCAGTGATTTCAAGGATTACACAGATACGCAGTATTTT CATSDFKDYTDTQYF
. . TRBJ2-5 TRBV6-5 TGTGCCAGCAGTTACTCGAGTCCCCCCGAGGGCGAGACCCAGTACTTC CASSYSSPPEGETQYF
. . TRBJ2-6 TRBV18 TGTGCCAGCTCACGAACCCAAATAATTTATTCTGGGGCCAACGTCCTGACTTTC CASSRTQIIYSGANVLTF
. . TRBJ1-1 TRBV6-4 TGTGCCAGCAGTGACTCGATGGGTTTGGCATTCTCGAACGCTGAAGCTTTCTTT CASSDSMGLAFSNAEAFF
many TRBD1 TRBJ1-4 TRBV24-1 TGTGCCACCAGTTCGACAGGGGGAGCACGGGAAAAACTGTTTTTT CATSSTGGAREKLFF
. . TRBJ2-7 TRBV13 TGTGCCAGCGCCCGTGGGGCGGGCGAGCAGTACTTC CASARGAGEQYF
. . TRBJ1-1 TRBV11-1 TGTGCCAGCAGCCGACAATTGACAGGGAACACTGAAGCTTTCTTT CASSRQLTGNTEAFF
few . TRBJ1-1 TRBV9 TGTGCCAGCAGCGGGGGGGCGGTTGGCACTGAAGCTTTCTTT CASSGGAVGTEAFF
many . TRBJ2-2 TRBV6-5 TGTGCCAGCAGTTTTCCCATCGGGTCCTACACCGGGGAGCTGTTTTTT CASSFPIGSYTGELFF
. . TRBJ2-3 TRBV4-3 TGCGCCAGCAGCCTGAGCTTGGGGGTTGGGGATACGCAGTATTTT CASSLSLGVGDTQYF